This T cell receptor (beta chain) was observed in a study of T cell responses to AZD1222 COVID-19 vaccine. General study points: Most donors were white British, females outnumbered males, and clonal diversity was possibly underestimated. Elevations in Spike-specific TCR breadth and depth followed administration of two AZD1222 doses.

The data were produced by immunoSEQ multiplex PCR, yet TCRdb's version contains in-frame clones alone and is incomplete. This sample has 100,000 to 150,000 clones, with around 86% found just once. Germline lookup yields CDR1 SGHRS and CDR2 YFSETQ. V was pared by 2 bases and J by 6 bases, with 10 bases of the junction left unmatched. The CDR3 runs 15 residues. To note about this clone: As yet, its antigen is unknown.

The sample here was peripheral blood, taken on day 0 of AZD1222 vaccination. V usage is TRBV5-1 and J usage is TRBJ2-7; TRBD1 aligns across 8 bases. This TCR was recovered from an adult in good health. The CDR3 loop is CASSLQAGGGGEQYF. The CDR3 DNA reads as TGCGCCAGCAGCTTACAGGCAGGGGGCGGCGGCGAGCAGTACTTC.